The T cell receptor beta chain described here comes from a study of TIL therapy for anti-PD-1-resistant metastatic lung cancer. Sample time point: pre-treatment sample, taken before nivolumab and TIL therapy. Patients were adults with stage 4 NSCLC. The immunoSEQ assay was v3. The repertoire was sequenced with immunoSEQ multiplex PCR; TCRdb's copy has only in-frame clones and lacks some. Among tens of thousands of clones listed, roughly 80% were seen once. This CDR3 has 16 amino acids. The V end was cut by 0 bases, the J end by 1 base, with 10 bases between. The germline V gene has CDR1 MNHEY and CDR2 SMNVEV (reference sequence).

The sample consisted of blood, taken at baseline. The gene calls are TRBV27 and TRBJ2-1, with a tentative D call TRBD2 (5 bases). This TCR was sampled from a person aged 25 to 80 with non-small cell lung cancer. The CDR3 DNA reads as TGTGCCAGCAGTTTATCTTCCCGGGGTTCCTACAATGAGCAGTTCTTC. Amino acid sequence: CASSLSSRGSYNEQFF.